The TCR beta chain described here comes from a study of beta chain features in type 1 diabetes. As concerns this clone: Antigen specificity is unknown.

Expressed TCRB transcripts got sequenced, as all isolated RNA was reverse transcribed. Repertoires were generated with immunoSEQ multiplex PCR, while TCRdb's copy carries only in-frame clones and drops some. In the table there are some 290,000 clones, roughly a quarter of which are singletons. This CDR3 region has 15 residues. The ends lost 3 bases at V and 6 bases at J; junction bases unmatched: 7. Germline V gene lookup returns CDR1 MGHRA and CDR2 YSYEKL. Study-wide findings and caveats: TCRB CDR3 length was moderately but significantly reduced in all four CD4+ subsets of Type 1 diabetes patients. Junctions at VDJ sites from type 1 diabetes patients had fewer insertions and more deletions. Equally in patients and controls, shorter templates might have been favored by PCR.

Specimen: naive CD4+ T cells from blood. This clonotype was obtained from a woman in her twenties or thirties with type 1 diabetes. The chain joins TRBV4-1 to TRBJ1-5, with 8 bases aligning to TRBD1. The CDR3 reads CASSQADRDSQPQHF. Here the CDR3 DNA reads TGCGCCAGCAGCCAGGCGGACAGGGATAGTCAGCCCCAGCATTTT.